Below are 7 T cell receptor beta chains sequenced from a single sample in a study of T cells in tumors after PD-1 blockade. Data came from immunoSEQ multiplex PCR; TCRdb stores just in-frame clones and leaves some out. The sample holds about 34,000 clones; 70% to 75% are singletons and the top ten take approximately 40%. The sample consisted of PBMCs, taken after anti-PD-1 treatment. The receptor set was obtained from a human donor with basal cell carcinoma.

This clone has just a few counts. The chain combines TRBV14 with TRBJ2-3; tentative D call: TRBD1 (6 bases). Per germline, CDR1 SGHDN and CDR2 FVKESK. CDR3 length: 17 residues. The V and J ends lost 6 bases and 1 base respectively, with 20 bases between them. The CDR3 is CASSPTARQVRTDTQYF. The CDR3 nucleotides are TGTGCCAGCAGTCCCACTGCTAGACAGGTCCGCACAGATACGCAGTATTTT.

The gene calls are TRBV9 and TRBJ2-7; 12 bases fit TRBD1. This CDR3 is 15 amino acids long. The germline CDR1 and CDR2 sequences are SGDLS and YYNGEE. V gave up 0 bases and J gave up 3 bases; unmatched junction bases: 1. CDR3 sequence (DNA): TGTGCCAGCAGCGTAGGGGACAGGGGGCTCTACGAGCAGTACTTC. It is translated as CASSVGDRGLYEQYF.

The genes are TRBV14 and TRBJ1-1; TRBD1 matches 9 bases. The J segment lost 1 base and the V segment lost 4 bases, leaving 10 bases of the junction unmatched. There are 17 residues in the CDR3. CDR1 and CDR2 from the germline V gene are SGHDN and FVKESK. In DNA, the CDR3 is TGTGCCAGCAGCCCCTTAGAGAACAGGGGGCCGAACACTGAAGCTTTCTTT. Protein: CASSPLENRGPNTEAFF.

The chain combines TRBV19 with TRBJ2-7, with D possibly TRBD2 on 5 matching bases. CDR1 is LNHDA and CDR2 is SQIVND in the germline V gene (reference sequence). This CDR3 region has 13 residues. V gave up 5 bases and J gave up 6 bases, with 14 bases separating them. For the CDR3, the DNA is TGTGCCAGTAGTGTTGAGGGTTGGGGCGAGCAGTACTTC. This sequence encodes CASSVEGWGEQYF.

As DNA, the CDR3 is TGTGCCAGCAGCTTAAGACTAGGGACAGGGATCACCGGGGAGCTGTTTTTT. Translation gives CASSLRLGTGITGELFF. This chain links TRBV7-2 with TRBJ2-2; 9 bases are a match to TRBD1. This CDR3 comprises 17 residues. The germline V gene encodes CDR1 SGHTA and CDR2 FQGNSA. V shed 2 bases and J 4 bases; nucleotides not matched to a gene: 8.

This clone was recorded once. The chain uses TRBV10-3 and TRBJ2-1, with TRBD2 matching 8 bases. The J segment lost 10 bases and the V segment lost 0 bases, leaving 11 bases of the junction unmatched. CDR1 is ENHRY, CDR2 SYGVKD, per germline. This CDR3 contains 16 residues. CDR3 protein: CAISESLAGGSREQFF. CDR3 bases: TGTGCCATCAGTGAGTCACTCGCGGGGGGAAGTCGGGAGCAGTTCTTC.

With respect to this clone: The junction does not match germline at one end; this may be a read error. V usage is TRBV14 and J usage is TRBJ2-7, with D unresolved. This CDR3 comprises 15 residues. Germline V gene sequence: CDR1 SGHDN, CDR2 FVKESK. CDR3 in DNA: TGTGCCAGCGGCCAAGGGAATAATAAGGGCTACGAGCAGTACTTC. This encodes CASGQGNNKGYEQYF.